These 21 T cell receptor beta chains came from one sample sequenced in a study of blood T cell repertoires in COVID-19. Method: immunoSEQ multiplex PCR; TCRdb's copy keeps in-frame clones and lacks some. The table has around 200,000 clones, about nine tenths seen once. Sequenced material: peripheral blood. The receptors derive from a man between 18 and 29 years old with active or convalescent COVID-19.

The chain links TRBV7-9 to TRBJ1-1, with D possibly being TRBD1 (5 bases). The CDR3 totals 16 residues. In germline, CDR1 is SEHNR, CDR2 FQNEAQ (reference sequence). The V end lost 1 base, the J end lost 5 bases, and 17 bases lay between the germline ends. The CDR3 region is CASSLGFSGRVTEAFF. CDR3 coding DNA: TGTGCCAGCAGCTTAGGATTCTCGGGCAGGGTGACTGAAGCTTTCTTT.

V gene TRBV18 combines with J gene TRBJ1-5; TRBD1 matches at 7 bases. From germline, CDR1 is KGHSH and CDR2 LQKENI. The CDR3 contains 15 residues. V lost 6 bases to trimming and J lost 4 bases; unmatched junction nucleotides: 9. The CDR3 coding sequence is TGTGCCAGCTCGTCTACAGGGGTAGGAAATCAGCCCCAGCATTTT. Its protein is CASSSTGVGNQPQHF. Combining the CDR3 with reference TRBV18 and TRBJ1-5 gives the whole variable domain NAGVMQNPRHLVRRRGQEARLRCSPMKGHSHVYWYRQLPEEGLKFMVYLQKENIIDESGMPKERFSAEFPKEGPSILRIQQVVRGDSAAYFCASSSTGVGNQPQHFGDGTRLSIL.

The chain couples TRBV9 to TRBJ2-3; 12 nucleotides match TRBD2. V trimming: 0 bases; J trimming: 2 bases; junction bases outside the gene matches: 4. Germline CDR1 SGDLS, CDR2 YYNGEE. The CDR3 is 17 residues long. CDR3 nucleotides: TGTGCCAGCAGCGTAGAACTAGCGGGAGGATACACAGATACGCAGTATTTT. Encoded protein: CASSVELAGGYTDTQYF.

The chain joins TRBV2 to TRBJ2-1; 8 bases fit TRBD2. This CDR3 spans 13 amino acids. CDR1 and CDR2 from the germline V gene are SNHLY and FYNNEI. V was clipped by 7 bases and J by 5 bases; unmatched bases: 4. Here the CDR3 DNA reads TGTGCCAGCAAGCGGGGGCAAAACAATGAGCAGTTCTTC. The encoded protein is CASKRGQNNEQFF.

As for this clone: Its ends do not fully match the called genes, so a read error is possible. This rearrangement joins TRBV5-1 to TRBJ1-5, with a weak D call TRBD1 (5 bases). This CDR3 spans 13 amino acids. CDR1 SGHRS and CDR2 YFSETQ come from the germline V gene. CDR3 region: CASSFDSNQSQHF. CDR3 nucleotide sequence: TGCGCCAGCAGCTTCGACAGCAATCAGTCCCAGCATTTT.

The CDR3 DNA reads TGTGCCAGTAGTATCTCTCCGCCGGGAGGGGGAACTGGCTACACCTTC. It yields the protein CASSISPPGGGTGYTF. The chain is built from TRBV19 and TRBJ1-2, with a possible D match to TRBD1 (6 bases). There are 16 residues in the CDR3. Germline-derived CDR1 and CDR2 are LNHDA and SQIVND (reference sequence). Trimming removed 3 bases from V and 7 bases from J, with 21 bases in between.

The chain carries TRBV30 and TRBJ2-3, with TRBD2 matching 13 bases. The V segment lost 3 bases and the J segment 5 bases; nucleotides outside the gene matches: 5. The CDR3 is made up of 15 amino acids. Germline CDR1 is GTSNPN and CDR2 is SVGIG (reference sequence). CDR3: CAWSLGTSGIDTQYF. CDR3 in DNA: TGTGCCTGGAGCCTCGGGACTAGCGGGATAGATACGCAGTATTTT. The full variable domain, rest sourced from reference TRBV30 and TRBJ2-3, is SQTIHQWPATLVQPVGSPLSLECTVEGTSNPNLYWYRQAAGRGLQLLFYSVGIGQISSEVPQNLSASRPQDRQFILSSKKLLLSDSGFYLCAWSLGTSGIDTQYFGPGTRLTVL.

The sample holds one count of this clone. V and J are TRBV12-3 or TRBV12-4 and TRBJ2-4; D might be TRBD1 (6 bases). V gave up 3 bases and J gave up 11 bases, with 11 bases separating them. There are 12 residues in the CDR3. The CDR3 protein is CASSFGQSFQYF. Here the CDR3 DNA reads TGTGCCAGCAGTTTCGGACAGTCATTTCAGTACTTC.

This rearrangement joins TRBV7-9 to TRBJ1-4; no reliable D call. Trimming stripped 2 bases from V and 4 bases from J, with 14 bases between. CDR1 is SEHNR, CDR2 FQNEAQ, per germline (reference sequence). The CDR3 has 16 amino acids. CDR3 DNA sequence: TGTGCCAGCAGCTTATTGAGGCCGGATTTTAATGAAAAACTGTTTTTT. Encoded protein: CASSLLRPDFNEKLFF.

This clone was detected once. This rearrangement joins TRBV5-1 to TRBJ2-1; 7 bases agree with TRBD2. CDR3 length equals 15 residues. Germline assignment: CDR1 SGHRS and CDR2 YFSETQ. With V trimmed by 0 bases and J by 6 bases, 6 bases remained unmatched. CDR3 sequence reads: CASSLAPPGGNEQFF. The CDR3 region has the DNA TGCGCCAGCAGCTTGGCCCCCCCGGGGGGCAATGAGCAGTTCTTC.

The chain couples TRBV5-1 to TRBJ1-2; TRBD1 might be the D (6 bases). V dropped 0 bases and J dropped 4 bases, with 10 bases sitting between them. This CDR3 region has 14 residues. Germline V CDR1 and CDR2: SGHRS, YFSETQ. The CDR3 nucleotides read TGCGCCAGCAGCTTGGTTGGGGGCTCCTATGGCTACACCTTC. Amino acids: CASSLVGGSYGYTF.

The chain has TRBV5-4 and TRBJ1-1, with no clear D. The V gene lost 4 bases and the J gene lost 3 bases, with 13 bases spanning the gap. The CDR3 covers 14 residues. The germline V gene encodes CDR1 SGHNT and CDR2 YYREEE (reference sequence). This CDR3 reads CASSPRTGDTEAFF. CDR3 nucleotide sequence: TGTGCCAGCAGCCCCCGGACTGGGGACACTGAAGCTTTCTTT. Drawing the rest from reference TRBV5-4 and TRBJ1-1, the complete variable domain is ETGVTQSPTHLIKTRGQQVTLRCSSQSGHNTVSWYQQALGQGPQFIFQYYREEENGRGNFPPRFSGLQFPNYSSELNVNALELDDSALYLCASSPRTGDTEAFFGQGTRLTVV.

V and J are TRBV5-6 and TRBJ2-3, with 11 bases that match TRBD2. This CDR3 region has 16 residues. Looked up from germline, CDR1 is SGHDT and CDR2 is YYEEEE. V gave up 4 bases and J gave up 4 bases; unmatched junction bases: 8. The CDR3 loop is CASSPLLAGVPDTQYF. Here the CDR3 DNA reads TGTGCCAGCAGCCCCTTACTAGCGGGAGTACCAGATACGCAGTATTTT.

The rearrangement links TRBV30 to TRBJ1-2; D not certain. CDR1 is GTSNPN and CDR2 is SVGIG in the germline V gene (reference sequence). CDR3 length equals 13 residues. Trimming took off 3 bases at V and 0 bases at J, with 8 bases between the two ends. CDR3 sequence reads: CAWSRGANYGYTF. The CDR3 DNA reads TGTGCCTGGAGCCGAGGCGCTAACTATGGCTACACCTTC.

CDR3 coding DNA: TGTGCTAGTGGTAACCTGGCGGAGGGGAATCAGCCCCAGCATTTT. As protein: CASGNLAEGNQPQHF. The chain links TRBV12-5 to TRBJ1-5, with a tentative D call TRBD1 (5 bases). Germline values: CDR1 LGHNT, CDR2 FRNRAP. V dropped 5 bases and J dropped 4 bases, with 15 bases sitting between them. The CDR3 consists of 15 residues.

This chain joins TRBV6-5 and TRBJ1-1; 7 nucleotides line up with TRBD1. This CDR3 is built from 14 residues. V shed 6 bases and J 1 base; nucleotides not matched to a gene: 5. Germline V gives CDR1 MNHEY, CDR2 SVGAGI. The CDR3 protein is CASRRTGKNTEAFF. The CDR3 DNA follows: TGTGCCAGCAGAAGGACAGGAAAGAACACTGAAGCTTTCTTT.

V is TRBV6-1 and J is TRBJ1-2; D may be TRBD1 (6 bases). The CDR3 runs to 12 residues. Germline values: CDR1 MNHNS, CDR2 SASEGT. Between the trimmed V and J ends, which lost 3 bases and 8 bases, there was a span of 10 bases. Here the CDR3 DNA reads TGTGCCAGCAGTGAGGGGGCGCGGGGCTACACCTTC. Translated: CASSEGARGYTF.

This clone showed up just a few times. This rearrangement joins TRBV7-6 to TRBJ1-3; 7 bases are shared with TRBD1. The CDR3 is 16 amino acids. Trimming at V came to 0 bases and at J to 1 base, leaving 3 bases not matched to a gene. Germline V CDR1 and CDR2: SGHVS, FNYEAQ. The DNA for the CDR3 is TGTGCCAGCAGCTTAGCAGACAGGGCTTCTGGAAACACCATATATTTT. Translated, it gives CASSLADRASGNTIYF.

The chain employs TRBV6-4 and TRBJ2-3; weak D call: TRBD2 (6 bases). The V gene's germline CDR1 is MRHNA and CDR2 SNTAGT. Trimming cost V 4 bases and J 3 bases, with 8 bases left between them. CDR3 length: 13 residues. The CDR3 protein is CASSAGTTDTQYF. As DNA, the CDR3 is TGTGCCAGCAGTGCCGGGACTACAGATACGCAGTATTTT.

This rearrangement joins TRBV11-2 to TRBJ1-5, with a weak D call TRBD1 (6 bases). Germline CDR1 reads SGHAT; CDR2 reads FQNNGV. The V end lost 1 base, the J end lost 6 bases, and 10 bases lay between the germline ends. The CDR3 covers 14 residues. The CDR3 spells CASSLGGGIQPQHF. In nucleotides, the CDR3 is TGTGCCAGCAGCTTAGGAGGGGGTATTCAGCCCCAGCATTTT.

V usage is TRBV5-1 and J usage is TRBJ1-2, with D possibly being TRBD1 (5 bases). CDR3 size: 16 residues. Germline values: CDR1 SGHRS, CDR2 YFSETQ. V lost 0 bases and J lost 2, with 14 bases in between. CDR3 protein: CASSLASGRANYGYTF. The CDR3 DNA reads TGCGCCAGCAGCTTGGCTTCCGGCAGGGCGAACTATGGCTACACCTTC. The full variable domain, in which reference TRBV5-1 and TRBJ1-2 provide the parts outside the CDR3, is KAGVTQTPRYLIKTRGQQVTLSCSPISGHRSVSWYQQTPGQGLQFLFEYFSETQRNKGNFPGRFSGRQFSNSRSEMNVSTLELGDSALYLCASSLASGRANYGYTFGSGTRLTVV.